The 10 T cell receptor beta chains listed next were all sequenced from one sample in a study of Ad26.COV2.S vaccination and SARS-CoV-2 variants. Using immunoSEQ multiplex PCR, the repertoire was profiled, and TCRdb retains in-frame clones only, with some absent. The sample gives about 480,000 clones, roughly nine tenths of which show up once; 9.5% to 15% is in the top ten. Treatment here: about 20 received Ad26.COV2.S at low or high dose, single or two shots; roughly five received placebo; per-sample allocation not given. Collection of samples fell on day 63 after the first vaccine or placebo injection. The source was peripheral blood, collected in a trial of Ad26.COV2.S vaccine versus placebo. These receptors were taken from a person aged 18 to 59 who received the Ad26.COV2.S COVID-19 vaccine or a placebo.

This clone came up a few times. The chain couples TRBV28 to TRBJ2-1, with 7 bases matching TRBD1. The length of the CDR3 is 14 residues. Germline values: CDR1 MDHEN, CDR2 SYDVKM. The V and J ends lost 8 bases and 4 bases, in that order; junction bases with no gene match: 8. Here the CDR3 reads CASQRDSQYNEQFF. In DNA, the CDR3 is TGTGCCAGCCAACGGGACAGTCAGTACAATGAGCAGTTCTTC.

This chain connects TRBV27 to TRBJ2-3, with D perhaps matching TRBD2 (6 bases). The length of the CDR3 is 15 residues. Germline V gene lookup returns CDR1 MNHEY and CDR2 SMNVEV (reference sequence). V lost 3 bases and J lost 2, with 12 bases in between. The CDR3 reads CASSFRRGLTDTQYF. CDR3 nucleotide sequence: TGTGCCAGCAGTTTTCGGCGGGGACTCACAGATACGCAGTATTTT.

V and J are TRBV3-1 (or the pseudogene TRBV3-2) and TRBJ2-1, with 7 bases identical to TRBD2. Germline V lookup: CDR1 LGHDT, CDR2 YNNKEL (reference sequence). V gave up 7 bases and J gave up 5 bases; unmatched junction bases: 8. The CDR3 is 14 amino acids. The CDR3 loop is CASTISGTNNEQFF. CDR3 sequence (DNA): TGTGCCAGCACCATCAGCGGGACTAACAATGAGCAGTTCTTC.

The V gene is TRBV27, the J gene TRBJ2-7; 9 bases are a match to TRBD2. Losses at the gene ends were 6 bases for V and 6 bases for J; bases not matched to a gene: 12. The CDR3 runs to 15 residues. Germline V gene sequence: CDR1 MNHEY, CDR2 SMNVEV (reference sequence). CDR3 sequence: CASRPTGLATVEQYF. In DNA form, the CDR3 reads TGTGCCAGCAGACCCACGGGACTAGCAACGGTCGAGCAGTACTTC.

CDR3 in amino acids: CASSLAGQGFSYEQYF. CDR3 nucleotides: TGTGCCAGCAGCTTAGCGGGACAGGGTTTTTCCTACGAGCAGTACTTC. V gene TRBV7-2 combines with J gene TRBJ2-7, with TRBD1 matching over 9 bases. The CDR3 totals 16 residues. CDR1 SGHTA and CDR2 FQGNSA come from the germline V gene. J gave up 1 base and V 0 bases, and 4 bases lay outside the gene matches.

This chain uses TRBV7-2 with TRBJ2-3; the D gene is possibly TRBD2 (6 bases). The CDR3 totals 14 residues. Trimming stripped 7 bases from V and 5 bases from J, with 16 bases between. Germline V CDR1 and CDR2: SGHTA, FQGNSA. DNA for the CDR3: TGTGCCAGCACTAGTGGGAGGTGGGGAGATACGCAGTATTTT. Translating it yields CASTSGRWGDTQYF.

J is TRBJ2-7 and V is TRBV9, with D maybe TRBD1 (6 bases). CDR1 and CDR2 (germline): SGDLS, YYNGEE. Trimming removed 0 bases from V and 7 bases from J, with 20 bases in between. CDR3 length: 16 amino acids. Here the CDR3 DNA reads TGTGCCAGCAGCGTAGTTTCGGGACAAAACCTGGGGGAGCAGTACTTC. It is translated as CASSVVSGQNLGEQYF.

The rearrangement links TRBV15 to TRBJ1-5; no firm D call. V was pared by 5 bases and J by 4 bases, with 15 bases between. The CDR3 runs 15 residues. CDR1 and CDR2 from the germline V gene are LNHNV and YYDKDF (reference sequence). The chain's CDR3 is CATSPRWGGNQPQHF. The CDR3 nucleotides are TGTGCCACCAGCCCACGGTGGGGTGGTAATCAGCCCCAGCATTTT.

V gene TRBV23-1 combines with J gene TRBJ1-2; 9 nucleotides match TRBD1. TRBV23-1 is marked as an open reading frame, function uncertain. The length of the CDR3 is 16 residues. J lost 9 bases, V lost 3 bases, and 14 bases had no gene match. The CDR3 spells CASSQYPQGALNSYTF. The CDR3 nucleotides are TGCGCCAGCAGTCAGTACCCACAGGGGGCCCTTAATAGCTACACCTTC.

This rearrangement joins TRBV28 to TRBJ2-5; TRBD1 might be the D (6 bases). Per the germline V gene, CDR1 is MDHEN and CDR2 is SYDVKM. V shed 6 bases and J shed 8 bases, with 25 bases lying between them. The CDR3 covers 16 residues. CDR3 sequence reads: CASSLPGQTILVTQYF. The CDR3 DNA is TGTGCCAGCAGCCTCCCCGGACAGACGATACTAGTAACCCAGTACTTC.